Sequencing of this T cell receptor beta chain was carried out in a study of immune reconstitution after stem cell transplant in scleroderma. MiXCR, run by TCRdb on the RT-PCR reads, gives a single entry per CDR3 protein. Here the sample spans a few thousand distinct CDR3 sequences, about 3.9% being singletons. Relative to its sample, this clonotype is medium-sized. The sample was taken before or after autologous hematopoietic stem cell transplantation (not recorded which). The source is a human donor with systemic sclerosis.

This chain's CDR3 is CASSLGSSSWGTDTQYF. CDR3 nucleotide sequence: TGTGCCAGCAGCTTAGGAAGTAGTAGTTGGGGCACAGATACGCAGTATTTT. The chain is built from TRBV7-2 and TRBJ2-3; D gene ambiguous. From germline, CDR1 is SGHTA and CDR2 FQGNSA. V was clipped by 1 base and J by 1 base, with 15 bases between them. The CDR3 sequence is 17 residues long.